Below, 13 T cell receptor beta chains from the same sample are listed, as sequenced in a study of T cells in localized non-small cell lung cancer. Profiled with immunoSEQ multiplex PCR; TCRdb holds only in-frame clones, not every one. The table includes 5,000 to 6,500 clones, around 84% detected once. Sequencing used peripheral blood mononuclear cells, obtained before any cancer treatment. The receptors shown here come from a female donor older than 55 with stage II lung adenocarcinoma.

The chain employs TRBV27 and TRBJ1-1; 12 bases are shared with TRBD1. CDR1 and CDR2 from the germline V gene are MNHEY and SMNVEV (reference sequence). The CDR3 extends over 15 amino acids. The J segment lost 6 bases and the V segment lost 3 bases, leaving 5 bases of the junction unmatched. The CDR3 DNA follows: TGTGCCAGCAGTTTCCGGGACAGGGGGCACCCTGAAGCTTTCTTT. It is translated as CASSFRDRGHPEAFF.

Here the CDR3 reads CASSMRRGTWVAQPQHF. CDR3 nucleotides: TGTGCCAGTAGTATGAGGAGGGGGACGTGGGTGGCTCAGCCCCAGCATTTT. This chain connects TRBV19 to TRBJ1-5; D might be TRBD1 (6 bases). V dropped 3 bases and J dropped 6 bases, with 21 bases sitting between them. Germline lookup yields CDR1 LNHDA and CDR2 SQIVND (reference sequence). The CDR3 covers 17 residues.

The chain is built from TRBV27 and TRBJ1-2; 8 nucleotides line up with TRBD1. The CDR3 runs to 17 residues. V shed 3 bases, J shed 8 bases, and the junction held 17 bases outside the gene matches. Germline CDR1 reads MNHEY; CDR2 reads SMNVEV (reference sequence). The CDR3 spells CASSFSGQDYAMLGYTF. CDR3 DNA sequence: TGTGCCAGCAGTTTTTCGGGACAGGACTACGCTATGTTGGGCTACACCTTC.

The chain recombines TRBV19 with TRBJ2-5; TRBD2 aligns across 9 bases. This CDR3 has 15 amino acids. Germline CDR1 and CDR2: LNHDA and SQIVND (reference sequence). The J segment lost 5 bases and the V segment lost 4 bases, leaving 8 bases of the junction unmatched. The CDR3 reads CASSKASGNGETQYF. The CDR3 nucleotides are TGTGCCAGTAGTAAAGCTAGCGGGAATGGGGAGACCCAGTACTTC. The full variable domain, its missing parts supplied by reference TRBV19 and TRBJ2-5, is DGGITQSPKYLFRKEGQNVTLSCEQNLNHDAMYWYRQDPGQGLRLIYYSQIVNDFQKGDIAEGYSVSREKKESFPLTVTSAQKNPTAFYLCASSKASGNGETQYFGPGTRLLVL.

This clone appeared a single time. V gene TRBV6-1 combines with J gene TRBJ1-2; D is perhaps TRBD1 (5 bases). V was shortened by 3 bases and J by 8 bases, with 19 bases between the two germline ends. Germline V gene sequence: CDR1 MNHNS, CDR2 SASEGT. The CDR3 has 15 amino acids. CDR3 amino acids: CASSEGERISSGYTF. The CDR3 DNA follows: TGTGCCAGCAGTGAGGGGGAGCGTATTTCTTCCGGCTACACCTTC.

The chain employs TRBV5-1 and TRBJ1-1; the D is unclear. This CDR3 region has 12 residues. Germline V CDR1 and CDR2: SGHRS, YFSETQ. V gave up 0 bases and J gave up 8 bases, with 8 bases separating them. CDR3 sequence reads: CASSLEGGEAFF. The CDR3 nucleotides are TGCGCCAGCAGCTTGGAGGGAGGAGAAGCTTTCTTT.

This clone was seen a single time. The CDR3 DNA is TGCGCCAGCAGCTTGAATGGGAAGACCCAGTACTTC. It is translated as CASSLNGKTQYF. The genes are TRBV5-1 and TRBJ2-5; D not certain. V gave up 1 base and J gave up 6 bases, with 7 bases separating them. This CDR3 is built from 12 residues. Germline loops: CDR1 SGHRS, CDR2 YFSETQ. Full variable domain (remainder filled in from reference TRBV5-1 and TRBJ2-5): KAGVTQTPRYLIKTRGQQVTLSCSPISGHRSVSWYQQTPGQGLQFLFEYFSETQRNKGNFPGRFSGRQFSNSRSEMNVSTLELGDSALYLCASSLNGKTQYFGPGTRLLVL.

This chain connects TRBV29-1 to TRBJ2-1; 7 positions agree with TRBD2. The CDR3 is 15 residues long. Germline values: CDR1 SQVTM, CDR2 ANQGSEA. V lost 6 bases, J lost 4 bases, and 12 bases stayed unmatched. DNA of the CDR3: TGCAGCGTCGGTGAGTTTGGCGGGGGATACAATGAGCAGTTCTTC. Its protein is CSVGEFGGGYNEQFF.

J is TRBJ1-2 and V is TRBV6-6; unclear D gene. V lost 7 bases and J 4 bases, leaving 22 bases between the germline ends. Germline V gene sequence: CDR1 MNHNY, CDR2 SVGAGI (reference sequence). The CDR3 is 16 amino acids. CDR3 sequence (DNA): TGTGCCAGCAAGGGAGAAGGGTTCGGACCGTTCTATGGCTACACCTTC. Translating it yields CASKGEGFGPFYGYTF.

This clone was counted once. The chain employs TRBV7-8 and TRBJ1-6, with a weak D call TRBD1 (5 bases). This CDR3 is built from 20 residues. CDR1 and CDR2 from the germline V gene are SGHVS and FQNEAQ. Deletions cut 5 bases from V and 7 bases from J, with 30 bases between. CDR3 residues: CASSPGPGTSRRISNSPLHF. The CDR3 bases are TGTGCCAGCAGCCCCGGCCCCGGGACTTCAAGGCGTATTTCGAATTCACCCCTCCACTTT. Filled out from reference TRBV7-8 and TRBJ1-6, the complete variable domain reads GAGVSQSPRYKVAKRGQDVALRCDPISGHVSLFWYQQALGQGPEFLTYFQNEAQLDKSGLPSDRFFAERPEGSVSTLKIQRTQQEDSAVYLCASSPGPGTSRRISNSPLHFGNGTRLTVT.

The rearrangement links TRBV30 to TRBJ1-2; D gene ambiguous. The V gene lost 1 base and the J gene lost 4 bases, with 10 bases spanning the gap. The CDR3 has 13 residues. The germline V gene encodes CDR1 GTSNPN and CDR2 SVGIG (reference sequence). The CDR3: CAWSENPSYGYTF. The CDR3 DNA sequence: TGTGCCTGGAGTGAAAATCCGTCCTATGGCTACACCTTC.

The gene calls are TRBV2 and TRBJ2-7; TRBD1 or TRBD2 may be the D gene (6 bases each). This CDR3 spans 13 amino acids. Between the trimmed V and J ends, which lost 10 bases and 6 bases, there was a span of 19 bases. Germline CDR1 is SNHLY and CDR2 is FYNNEI. CDR3 region: CANQGQGRGEQYF. The CDR3 region has the DNA TGTGCCAATCAAGGCCAGGGGCGGGGCGAGCAGTACTTC.

This chain connects TRBV28 to TRBJ2-5; 15 nucleotides align to TRBD2. The CDR3 covers 20 residues. The junction had 16 bases not matched to a gene; V was cut back by 6 bases and J by 2 bases. Germline assignment: CDR1 MDHEN and CDR2 SYDVKM. The CDR3 reads CASRSWEGLAGGLGQETQYF. CDR3 DNA sequence: TGTGCCAGCAGGAGTTGGGAAGGACTAGCGGGGGGGCTTGGGCAAGAGACCCAGTACTTC.